This T cell receptor (beta chain) originates from a study of T cells in Graves' hyperthyroidism and ophthalmopathy (dated by TCRdb to the late 2010s). Background on the whole study: Peripheral blood was collected at initial diagnosis, before any treatment. A discovery cohort of around 98 patients, 43 with Graves' ophthalmopathy and 57 with stable Graves' hyperthyroidism, was used to find distinguishing TCR V-J signatures. An independent validation cohort of around 19 hyperthyroidism patients and about 16 patients who later progressed to ophthalmopathy tested prospective prediction of ophthalmopathy. The 100 or so discovery patients were randomly split 7:3 into training and test sets. In several Graves' hyperthyroidism patients, the study also compared T-cell repertoires from thyroid tissue with T-cell repertoires from blood. Following sampling, methimazole starting at 30 mg daily was given to hyperthyroidism patients, and high-dose intravenous methylprednisolone was given to ophthalmopathy patients. TCR Vbeta CDR3 sequencing of roughly 140 peripheral blood samples (around 45 ophthalmopathy, 75 or so hyperthyroidism and approximately 17 progressor patients) is reported in the paper.

General conclusions and limits of the study: Sample size was not statistically predetermined, and investigators were not blinded to group allocation. In validation, the model predicted progression to ophthalmopathy a median of roughly 6.1 months before onset, with over 60% sensitivity and around 76% specificity. Most expanded thyroid clonotypes (frequency above 0.001) were also detected in blood, a finding suggesting that blood repertoires may reflect thyroid immune responses. Ophthalmopathy was separated from stable hyperthyroidism by a 13 V-J signature model, with 85% to 90% sensitivity and 81% to 83% specificity obtained in cross-validation and 80%/75% obtained in testing.

TCR beta CDR3 regions were amplified from RNA transcripts. The first round of RT-PCR for the TCR CDR3 was performed with the HTBI primer set and the Qiagen OneStep RT-PCR kit. A second multiplex PCR round built the libraries, followed by size selection and purification. The libraries were sequenced on an Illumina HiSeq2000 using paired-end 100 bp reads. Under the source paper's analysis protocol: SOAPnuke was used to process the raw data, throwing out any read that contained adapters or uncalled bases, had a mean Phred below 15, or lacked an exact constant-primer or identifier match. High-quality paired reads were merged using COPE v1.2.5, and each unique nucleotide sequence was defined as a clonotype. Clonotypes were aligned to IMGT TRBV, TRBD and TRBJ reference segments using MiTCR v1.1. The analysis was restricted to V-J combinations with a frequency above 0.0001, which together covered approximately 99% of the repertoires. A TCS score was defined as the ratio between F50 (clonal expansion) and ExV (chaos), using BLOSUM62-based TCRdist between CDR3 peptides within each V-J. Welch's t-statistics and random forest reduced roughly 530 V-J features to roughly 13, which were used in a naive Bayes classifier (R e1071). TCRdb cleaned the public reads at Q25 with fastp, built clones with MiXCR and kept in-frame beta chains. Each CDR3 protein appears once, grouped with its most common genes and DNA. These V and J calls derive from TCRdb rather than the authors' analysis. The sample table records fewer than 700,000 distinct CDR3 sequences; roughly 17% of these occur just once. The ten top clones hold around 3.9% of the sample.

A patient counted as having stable Graves' hyperthyroidism if no progression to ophthalmopathy occurred over 18 months of follow-up. Hyperthyroidism patients were aged 18 to 65 years and newly diagnosed, with disease duration of less than 2 months. Patients with uncontrolled infections, other autoimmune diseases, pregnancy or lactation were excluded. Diagnoses were based on clinical symptoms, serum thyroxine and TRAb, thyroid ultrasound and orbital computed tomography. Ficoll-Paque density gradient centrifugation was used to isolate PBMCs from approximately 10 ml of fresh peripheral blood. Trizol reagent was used to extract total RNA, and RNA quality was then checked on an Agilent 2100 Bioanalyzer. This clonotype was seen many times. The target of this receptor is not known. Per-nucleotide qualities are absent, and no much larger clonotype sits a single base away. Sequenced: blood. The receptor comes from a woman aged 25 to 39 with Graves' hyperthyroidism.

The CDR3 protein: CASSLEGSGGYTF. In nucleotide form, the sequence is TGTGCCAGCAGCTTAGAGGGGTCCGGTGGCTACACCTTC. The chain uses TRBV7-9 and TRBJ1-2, with TRBD1 tentatively as D gene (5 bases match). V gives up 1 base and J gives up 7 bases, and the segment between their germline ends measures 10 bases. In the germline V gene (reference sequence), CDR1 corresponds to SEHNR and CDR2 to FQNEAQ. The CDR3 goes from the cysteine to the phenylalanine over 13 residues. Of all the DNA, just the CDR3 is kept, 39 bases in frame from base 1.